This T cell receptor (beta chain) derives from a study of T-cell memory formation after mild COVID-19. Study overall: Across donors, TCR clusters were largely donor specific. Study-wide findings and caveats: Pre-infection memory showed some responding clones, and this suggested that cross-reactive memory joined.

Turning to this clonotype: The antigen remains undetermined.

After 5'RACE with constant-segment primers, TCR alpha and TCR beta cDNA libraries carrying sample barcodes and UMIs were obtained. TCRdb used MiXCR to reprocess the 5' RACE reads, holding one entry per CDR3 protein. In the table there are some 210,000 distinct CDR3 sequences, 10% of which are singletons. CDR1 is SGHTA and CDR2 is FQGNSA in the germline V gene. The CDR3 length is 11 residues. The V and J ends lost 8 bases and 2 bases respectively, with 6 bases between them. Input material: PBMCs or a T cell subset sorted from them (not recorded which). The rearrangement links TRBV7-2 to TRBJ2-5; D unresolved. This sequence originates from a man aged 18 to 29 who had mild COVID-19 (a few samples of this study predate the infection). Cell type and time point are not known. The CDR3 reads CASLRQETQYF. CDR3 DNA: TGTGCCAGCTTAAGACAAGAGACCCAGTACTTC.